The T cell receptor beta chain under discussion was sequenced for a study of blood T cell dynamics during melanoma immunotherapy. The ends were cut back, 4 bases at V and 4 bases at J, with 14 bases in the middle. The length of the CDR3 is 14 residues. Germline assignment: CDR1 SGDLS and CDR2 YYNGEE. The time point here: pre-treatment baseline. Response was assessed by RECIST 1.1 at 12 weeks, except a couple of rapid progressors. DNA loading was fixed at about 360 ng for all bulk PBMC samples. Generated by immunoSEQ multiplex PCR, the TCRdb table keeps only in-frame clones and is missing some. Here the sample spans under 6,500 clones, around 90% being singletons.

This rearrangement joins TRBV9 to TRBJ1-1, with unresolved D. The sample in question was blood, obtained from a patient treated with checkpoint blockade. This TCR came from a human donor with melanoma. The CDR3 DNA sequence: TGTGCCAGCAGCCCAACATTTAGCGGCACTGAAGCTTTCTTT. It is translated as CASSPTFSGTEAFF.